This entry is about one T cell receptor (beta chain). Its antigen specificity is not known. The sample holds no much larger clone one base away, and base qualities are not on file. The data stem from a study of cytomegalovirus exposure and HLA in healthy donors (dated 2017 in TCRdb). In the study overall: In an earlier analysis of under 750 of the donors, roughly 300 Gb of sequence data and just under 120 million unique TCR beta sequences from roughly 190 million T cells were reported. An early release that covered 640 HLA-typed donors contained approximately 300 gigabases of sequencing data and around 85 million unique TCR sequences. Among the roughly 400 genotyped donors, about 85% belonged to the genetic ancestry cluster associated with self-reported Caucasian donors. The study was designed to test whether signatures of past pathogen exposure could be identified by cataloging public T cell receptors. The study profiled the T cell repertoires of under 700 subjects by immunosequencing and related them to cytomegalovirus serostatus. A separate validation cohort of some 130 different subjects was used in addition to the roughly 670-subject first cohort. The study combined high-throughput TCR immunosequencing, statistical association of individual TCRs with disease status, and machine learning to predict cytomegalovirus infection status. A later analysis re-examined previously published TCR beta repertoires from around 670 donors and added high-resolution HLA genotyping to investigate patterns of TCR occurrence. Rather than using new phenotypic data, the later analysis identified candidate immune exposures from TCR beta sequences and from how often those sequences occurred across donors. An earlier analysis of 587 of the donors used high-throughput TCR beta sequencing to judge whether each TCR beta V gene segment behaved as functional or pseudogenic. Donor age, sex, ethnicity and CMV serostatus were collected together with the repertoire data. Genome-wide SNP genotypes for about 65% of the 666 donors were used in a later genetic analysis, which treated that subset as a discovery cohort. All discovery cohort repertoires had been generated on a single sequencing platform. Both class I and class II loci were covered by HLA typing, at four-digit resolution. The number of typed donors differed by locus: roughly 620-640 for A, B, C, DRB1 and DQB1; approximately 530 for DQA1; 600 to 610 for DPA1; and around 450 for DPB1. Roughly 5 DR-DQ haplotypes were handled as single units for association and clustering because linkage in the cohort was strong. Among some 400 genotyped donors of the cohort, an average of about 240,000 unique TCR beta nucleotide sequences was sequenced per donor, of which roughly 17% were non-productive. On the study overall, not on this receptor specifically: In a later analysis, TCR association rates were found to vary across HLA loci, with the most associated TCRs seen for DRB1 alleles and the fewest for HLA-C alleles. In the study, approximately 160 TCR beta chains were listed as associated with cytomegalovirus. For the cohort, immune exposure information was limited to CMV serostatus. The earlier analysis of approximately 590 of the donors excluded approximately 17 rarely observed V segments, including chromosome 9 orphons, because counts were too low. A further reported finding was that TCR beta sequences accurately predicted the HLA-A and HLA-B alleles for most subjects in the first cohort. A few of the identified cytomegalovirus-associated TCR beta chains were confirmed in vitro to be specific for cytomegalovirus antigens. According to a later analysis, parvovirus B19, influenza, CMV and Epstein-Barr virus appeared linked to several top co-occurrence clusters. Most TCR sequences were observed very rarely across donors, whereas some public TCRs were present in many individuals. A group of highly shared sequence variants was considered likely to be a technical artifact of the sequencing pipeline. Because HLA typing was missing for some donors at each locus, association tests included only the typed subset. It was suggested by the authors that the approach could potentially be generalized to other disease states and immunological phenotypes. Correlated functional status among segregating V segments might reflect linkage disequilibrium, but an unknown experimental factor could not be ruled out. In a later analysis, HLA-associated TCR beta chains were found to be more clonally expanded and to have lower generation probabilities than equally common non-associated chains. Only TCR beta chains were sequenced in this cohort, and the absence of alpha or paired-chain data limited detectable features. Assigning TCR associations to individual alleles was difficult when HLA alleles, especially DR and DQ, strongly co-occurred. A later genetic analysis reported fewer N-insertions in productive TCRs among donors in an Asian-associated ancestry cluster than the 666-donor mean. Cytomegalovirus status was reported to be diagnosed by the classifier with high specificity and sensitivity in both the original and validation cohorts. An earlier analysis of approximately 500 of the donors showed that most TCR beta V segments appeared in productive rearrangements either about 87% or about 30% of the time, which broadly matched IMGT annotations. In a later genetic analysis, a missense DCLRE1C variant was associated with V-gene and J-gene trimming of TCR beta chains, and the association was replicated in an independent cohort. Some IMGT-functional V segments, including TRBV6-2 and TRBV6-3, could not be distinguished by the 87-base-pair reads and were therefore excluded. At a false discovery rate of 0.05, a later analysis linked under 20,000 TCR beta sequences to specific HLA alleles. Sequencing depth was assumed to be roughly uniform across donors in the presence/absence analyses, though that assumption may not hold. A later analysis found that most CMV-associated TCR beta chains appeared HLA-restricted, with HLA associations seemingly driven largely by CMV exposure.

Per the germline V gene (reference sequence), LNHDA is the CDR1 and SQIVND is the CDR2. The CDR3 runs 15 residues from the cysteine to the phenylalanine. Only the CDR3 DNA is retained, 45 bases long and in frame from the first base. Ends trimmed: V by 5 bases, J by 3 bases; bases unmatched to a gene: 9. Libraries were made using the immunoSEQ multiplex PCR assay. A mixture of 60 forward primers for TCR Vbeta segments and 13 reverse primers for TCR Jbeta segments was used in the multiplex PCR. Amplification of the CDR3 region of rearranged TCR beta genes was performed with a multiplex PCR assay on genomic DNA. On the Illumina HiSeq System, the amplified TCR beta libraries were sequenced as 87-base-pair reads. For the original study's pipeline: A later analysis counted about 80 million unique TCR beta chains across the 550 to 750 repertoires, and some 12 million of these chains were shared by at least two donors. A nearest-neighbor algorithm error-corrected the raw reads and collapsed the reads into unique sequences, merging closely related sequences to remove PCR and sequencing errors. CDR3 sequences were aligned to IMGT reference sequences to assign V, D and J gene segments. For a sequence to be retained, a match of at least six nucleotides to both a V gene segment and a J gene segment was required. A rearrangement counted as productive if the CDR3 had no stop codons and remained in frame with V and J, and every other rearrangement counted as non-productive. CDR3 was defined according to IMGT convention as the region running from the second conserved V-encoded cysteine to the conserved J-encoded phenylalanine. In an earlier analysis of around 570 of the donors, sequences lacking an unambiguous match to a single V gene segment were excluded. In an earlier analysis of approximately 550 of the donors, V segments were called functional above 56.7% productive rearrangements and were called segregating when the between-donor standard deviation exceeded 5%. A statistical classification framework was built to diagnose cytomegalovirus status from the catalog of TCR beta chain sequences. V and J gene assignment, in a later analysis, came from comparing TCR nucleotide sequences with IMGT/GENE-DB human TR gene sequences. A later analysis assigned CDR3 sequences and most-parsimonious VDJ recombination scenarios with the TCRdist pipeline. A later analysis defined each TCR beta chain by its CDR3 amino acid sequence plus V-gene family, and excluded reads lacking a unique V-gene family. As a way to deal with suspected cross-contamination and a sequencing artifact, a later analysis dropped 450 to 700 nucleotide sequences that were highly shared and had low generation probability. In a later analysis, a clonal expansion index for each public chain was calculated from normalized within-repertoire ranks of inferred template counts. A later analysis computed generation probabilities with a VDJ recombination model fitted to out-of-frame rearrangements, and checked the results against IGoR. Hypergeometric tests were used in a later analysis to score TCR-TCR, TCR-HLA and TCR-CMV co-occurrence, with a repertoire-size bias correction applied to the TCR pairs. False discovery rates were estimated in a later analysis by permuting HLA or CMV assignments 20 times. In a later analysis, co-occurring TCRs were grouped using DBSCAN, with TCRdist sequence similarity added in when clustering inside HLA-allele-positive subsets. For co-occurrence clustering, repertoires with fewer than 30,000 or more than 120,000 public chains were excluded, along with 5 or 6 repertoires with anomalous nucleotide sharing. The table was pulled from immuneACCESS by TCRdb, which kept in-frame rearrangements only. Such tables lose some clones; where checked, under half of the loss comes from unresolved V genes, and the rest has no known cause. V and J calls and clone size follow that table, whereas D and trimming were derived from the DNA. The sample records 100,000 or so clones, over 65% of which are singletons. Of the sample, around 8.2% falls within the top ten clones.

The cohort consisted of 670 or so healthy bone marrow donors. Cohort members were all nominally healthy when sampled, although unrecorded immune exposures were likely present. The donor tested CMV seropositive, placing the donor among the roughly 270 seropositive members of the cohort. Each donor provided a peripheral blood sample, and peripheral blood mononuclear cells were used for TCR beta sequencing. Genomic DNA extraction from the blood cell samples was performed with the Qiagen DNeasy Blood Extraction Kit. The sequencing sample was made of PBMCs. This clonotype was sampled from a man aged 40-49 years in good health and CMV-seropositive. The rearranged chain carries TRBV19 and TRBJ1-1, and TRBD1 aligns with 7 junction nucleotides. The DNA reads as follows: TGTGCCAGTAGTGACTCGACAGGGCTTCACACTGAAGCTTTCTTT. Translated, this gives CASSDSTGLHTEAFF.